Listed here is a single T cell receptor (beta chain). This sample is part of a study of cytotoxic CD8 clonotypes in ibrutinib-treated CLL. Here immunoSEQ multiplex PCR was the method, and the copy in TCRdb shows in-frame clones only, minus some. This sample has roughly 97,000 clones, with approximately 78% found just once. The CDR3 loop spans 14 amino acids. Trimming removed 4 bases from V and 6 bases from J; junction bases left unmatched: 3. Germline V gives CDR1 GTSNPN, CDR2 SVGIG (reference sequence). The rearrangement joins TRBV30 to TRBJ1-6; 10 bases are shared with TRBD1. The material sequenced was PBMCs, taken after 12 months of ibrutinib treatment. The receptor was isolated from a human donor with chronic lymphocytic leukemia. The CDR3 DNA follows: TGTGCCTGGATAGGGACAGGGGCTAATTCACCCCTCCACTTT. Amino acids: CAWIGTGANSPLHF.